This TCR beta chain was found in a study of blood T cell repertoires in COVID-19. Study-level background: Whether acute or convalescent, the COVID-19 samples came from the United States, Italy and Spain. PBMCs, B-cell-depleted T cells, or T cells provided the cDNA or gDNA that made up the material.

In the authors' workflow: Using reference gene primer amplification, nucleated cell counts were estimated. Generated by immunoSEQ multiplex PCR, the TCRdb table keeps only in-frame clones and is missing some. The D gene and trimming were derived from the DNA, and the V and J assignments and clone size from that table. This sample has some 70,000 clones; roughly 73% occur once, and the top ten carry roughly 6.3%. From germline, CDR1 is MNHEY and CDR2 SMNVEV (reference sequence). Trimming left V 5 bases short and J 1 base short, with 21 bases between. The CDR3 covers 18 residues. The chain recombines TRBV27 with TRBJ2-1; a weak D match, TRBD2 (7 bases). Sequencing was performed on peripheral blood. This sequence was found in an older woman with acute or convalescent COVID-19. CDR3: CASSLPSGDKLSYNEQFF. CDR3 DNA: TGTGCCAGCAGTCTCCCGAGCGGGGACAAATTATCCTACAATGAGCAGTTCTTC.